Below are 21 T cell receptor beta chains sequenced from a single sample in a study of breast tumors, draining lymph nodes, adjacent tissues. The lymph nodes were axillary draining lymph nodes from breast cancer patients. TCRdb passed the multiplex PCR reads through MiXCR, listing each CDR3 protein once. The sample consists of under 250,000 distinct CDR3 sequences, 32% of them appearing once. The source material was axillary lymph node tissue. The receptors stem from a female donor with breast cancer. Some clones in this sample may be carry-over from other donors' samples.

V and J are TRBV20-1 and TRBJ2-7; tentative D call: TRBD1 (5 bases). The CDR3 loop spans 16 amino acids. Trimming removed 3 bases at V and 2 bases at J, with 20 bases between. The V gene's germline CDR1 is DFQATT and CDR2 SNEGSKA (reference sequence). In nucleotides, the CDR3 is TGCAGTGCTAGGAGGCCCGATACAGGCGCTCCCTACGAGCAGTACTTC. Amino acid sequence: CSARRPDTGAPYEQYF.

This chain uses TRBV7-3 with TRBJ2-2; 14 nucleotides line up with TRBD2. This CDR3 contains 19 residues. Germline V gene lookup returns CDR1 SGHTA and CDR2 FQGTGA. V shed 5 bases, J shed 6 bases, and the junction held 14 bases outside the gene matches. Here the CDR3 reads CASSPEGLAGERNAGELFF. Written as DNA, the CDR3 is TGTGCCAGCAGCCCAGAGGGACTAGCGGGGGAAAGAAACGCCGGGGAGCTGTTTTTT.

This clonotype was counted many times. J is TRBJ2-1 and V is TRBV28, with 8 bases fitting TRBD1. CDR1 and CDR2 from the germline V gene are MDHEN and SYDVKM. The V gene end was trimmed by 5 bases and the J gene end by 7 bases; junction bases not matched to a gene: 7. The CDR3 covers 14 residues. CDR3 sequence: CASSDQGAPNEQFF. As DNA, the CDR3 is TGTGCCAGCAGTGACCAGGGGGCGCCGAATGAGCAGTTCTTC.

This clonotype was recorded at least ten times. The chain joins TRBV19 to TRBJ1-5; a possible D gene is TRBD1 (5 bases). V dropped 7 bases and J dropped 7 bases, with 17 bases sitting between them. The germline CDR1 and CDR2 sequences are LNHDA and SQIVND (reference sequence). The CDR3 runs 14 residues. The CDR3 DNA sequence: TGTGCCAGTAAGTGGGCAGGGCATGGACAGCCCCAGCATTTT. Its protein is CASKWAGHGQPQHF.

This chain uses TRBV20-1 with TRBJ2-3, with TRBD1 as a possible D gene (5 bases). Between the trimmed V and J ends, which lost 4 bases and 2 bases, there was a span of 19 bases. This CDR3 has 16 amino acids. CDR1 and CDR2 (germline): DFQATT, SNEGSKA (reference sequence). CDR3 residues: CSATSLTASDTDTQYF. The CDR3 bases are TGCAGTGCTACTTCACTGACAGCCTCTGACACAGATACGCAGTATTTT.

The J gene is TRBJ1-5, the V gene TRBV29-1; no clear D. The CDR3 loop spans 12 amino acids. Trimming shortened V by 4 bases and J by 3 bases, and 7 bases separated the two germline ends. Germline CDR1 reads SQVTM; CDR2 reads ANQGSEA. This CDR3 is CSVGGLNQPQHF. The CDR3 DNA sequence: TGCAGCGTTGGAGGGCTCAATCAGCCCCAGCATTTT.

At least ten counts were recorded for this clonotype. The chain links TRBV6-1 to TRBJ2-1; D uncertain. CDR3 size: 14 residues. With 6 bases removed from V and 10 bases from J, the gap between germline ends came to 19 bases. Germline values: CDR1 MNHNS, CDR2 SASEGT. The CDR3 region is CASSPDGRQAEQFF. The CDR3 DNA reads as TGTGCCAGCAGCCCCGACGGGCGGCAGGCCGAGCAGTTCTTC.

This clonotype was counted many times. The gene calls are TRBV20-1 and TRBJ2-1; 9 positions match TRBD1. Germline CDR1 DFQATT, CDR2 SNEGSKA (reference sequence). The CDR3 consists of 16 residues. The CDR3 nucleotides read TGCAGCGCTCCGGGACAGGGACGTTTTGTTAACAATGAGCAGTTCTTC. Residues: CSAPGQGRFVNNEQFF.

This clonotype has ten or more counts. The chain joins TRBV7-9 to TRBJ1-4, with TRBD1 matching over 9 bases. This CDR3 spans 15 amino acids. Germline-derived CDR1 and CDR2 are SEHNR and FQNEAQ (reference sequence). Losses at the gene ends were 5 bases for V and 7 bases for J; bases not matched to a gene: 8. CDR3 coding DNA: TGTGCCAGCAGCGACTACAGGGGGCGCTTTGAAAAACTGTTTTTT. This codes for CASSDYRGRFEKLFF.

Details on this clonotype: A read error may produce the germline difference seen at one junction end. This sequence joins TRBV7-2 and TRBJ2-1; TRBD2 matches at 10 bases. Per germline, CDR1 SGHTA and CDR2 FQGNSA. The CDR3 totals 17 residues. DNA of the CDR3: TGTGCCGGCAGCTCGCACCAGACTAGCGGGTCCCACAACGAGCGGTTCTTC. Translation gives CAGSSHQTSGSHNERFF.

The table lists this clonotype with many counts. This chain uses TRBV24-1 with TRBJ2-1; TRBD1 matches 8 bases. The CDR3 is 15 residues long. With V trimmed by 4 bases and J by 6 bases, 7 bases remained unmatched. CDR1 is KGHDR and CDR2 is SFDVKD in the germline V gene. The CDR3 region has the DNA TGTGCCACCAGTGAACCGGGACAGGATGGCAATGAGCAGTTCTTC. This sequence encodes CATSEPGQDGNEQFF.

On this clonotype: As the CDR3 is not closed by the conserved phenylalanine or tryptophan, this likely results from a read error. The V call is TRBV4-1, the J call TRBJ1-1; D gene ambiguous. This CDR3 spans 13 amino acids. Trimming took off 2 bases at V and 2 bases at J, with 6 bases between the two ends. Germline V gene sequence: CDR1 MGHRA, CDR2 YSYEKL. CDR3 loop: CASSQSLNTEAFL. The CDR3 DNA follows: TGCGCCAGCAGCCAAAGCCTTAACACTGAAGCTTTCTTG.

The table lists this clonotype with a few counts. This rearrangement joins TRBV6-1 to TRBJ1-2; D is possibly TRBD1 (5 bases). Germline CDR1 and CDR2: MNHNS and SASEGT. This CDR3 region has 14 residues. V was clipped by 6 bases and J by 8 bases, with 19 bases between them. CDR3 in DNA: TGTGCCAGCAGCCTTGGGCTCGCCCGGGGCGGCTACACCTTC. Translation gives CASSLGLARGGYTF.

For this clonotype: This may come from a read error, since a much larger clone is one base off. V usage is TRBV6-1 and J usage is TRBJ1-4; D may be TRBD1 (5 bases). CDR3 length equals 15 residues. V lost 5 bases, J lost 2 bases, and 12 bases lay in between. The germline V gene has CDR1 MNHNS and CDR2 SASEGT. CDR3 loop: CASSKRAGTNEKLFF. CDR3 nucleotides: TGTGCCAGCAGTAAAAGGGCAGGGACTAATGAAAAACTGTTTTTT.

In this sample, this clonotype turned up many times. The rearrangement uses TRBV6-1 and TRBJ1-5; D uncertain. The germline CDR1 and CDR2 sequences are MNHNS and SASEGT. Trimming removed 6 bases at V and 10 bases at J, with 13 bases between. The CDR3 is made up of 12 amino acids. The CDR3 reads CASRDDTPPQHF. CDR3 coding DNA: TGTGCCAGCAGAGATGACACCCCTCCCCAGCATTTT.

This clonotype was detected ten times or more. The chain employs TRBV18 and TRBJ2-7, with D possibly matching TRBD1 (8 bases). Germline loops: CDR1 KGHSH, CDR2 LQKENI. With 11 bases removed from V and 3 bases from J, the gap between germline ends came to 17 bases. The CDR3 totals 13 residues. In DNA, the CDR3 is TGTGCCTCTACAGGGGGGGTGGTCTACGAGCAGTACTTC. This sequence encodes CASTGGVVYEQYF.

In this sample, this clonotype turned up many times. The junction differs from germline at one of its ends, possibly a read error. This sequence joins TRBV15 and TRBJ2-7; the match to TRBD2 covers 9 bases. CDR1 is LNHNV, CDR2 YYDKDF, per germline (reference sequence). This CDR3 has 15 amino acids. CDR3 protein: CATSRKAGGSSEQYF. Written as DNA, the CDR3 is TGTGCCACCAGCAGAAAAGCGGGAGGATCCTCCGAGCAGTACTTC.

The chain has TRBV5-5 and TRBJ2-4; tentative D call: TRBD1 (5 bases). Germline V gene lookup returns CDR1 SGHKS and CDR2 YYEKEE (reference sequence). The CDR3 has 14 amino acids. V was cut by 1 base and J by 4 bases, with 9 bases left in between. The CDR3 loop is CASSLRQGKNIQYF. In DNA form, the CDR3 reads TGTGCCAGCAGCTTGCGGCAGGGAAAAAACATTCAGTACTTC.

The CDR3 DNA is TGTGCCAGCAGCGTCCGGGGGGGGCTGGGCAATGAGCAGTTCTTC. Its translation is CASSVRGGLGNEQFF. The chain uses TRBV9 and TRBJ2-1; 8 bases are a match to TRBD2. There are 15 residues in the CDR3. V dropped 2 bases and J dropped 6; count of bases not matched to a gene: 7. The germline V gene encodes CDR1 SGDLS and CDR2 YYNGEE.

This clonotype was seen only a few times. A much larger clonotype is one base distant, so this may be a read error. The V and J genes are TRBV6-6 and TRBJ2-7; 10 bases align to TRBD2. CDR3 size: 15 residues. CDR1 is MNHNY and CDR2 is SVGAGI in the germline V gene (reference sequence). The CDR3 DNA reads TGTGCCAGCAGTTACTCGGGGACTAGCGCCTACGAGCAGTGCTTC. Residues: CASSYSGTSAYEQCF.

The table lists this clonotype with many counts. The rearrangement uses TRBV7-3 and TRBJ2-2; 8 bases fit TRBD2. The CDR3 runs 17 residues. Germline CDR1 and CDR2: SGHTA and FQGTGA. J lost 1 base, V lost 0 bases, and 4 bases had no gene match. CDR3 sequence (DNA): TGTGCCAGCAGCTTAACTGTCCTAGCGGGGAACACCGGGGAGCTGTTTTTT. It encodes CASSLTVLAGNTGELFF. The full variable domain, with the rest looked up from reference TRBV7-3 and TRBJ2-2, is GAGVSQTPSNKVTEKGKYVELRCDPISGHTALYWYRQSLGQGPEFLIYFQGTGAADDSGLPNDRFFAVRPEGSVSTLKIQRTERGDSAVYLCASSLTVLAGNTGELFFGEGSRLTVL.